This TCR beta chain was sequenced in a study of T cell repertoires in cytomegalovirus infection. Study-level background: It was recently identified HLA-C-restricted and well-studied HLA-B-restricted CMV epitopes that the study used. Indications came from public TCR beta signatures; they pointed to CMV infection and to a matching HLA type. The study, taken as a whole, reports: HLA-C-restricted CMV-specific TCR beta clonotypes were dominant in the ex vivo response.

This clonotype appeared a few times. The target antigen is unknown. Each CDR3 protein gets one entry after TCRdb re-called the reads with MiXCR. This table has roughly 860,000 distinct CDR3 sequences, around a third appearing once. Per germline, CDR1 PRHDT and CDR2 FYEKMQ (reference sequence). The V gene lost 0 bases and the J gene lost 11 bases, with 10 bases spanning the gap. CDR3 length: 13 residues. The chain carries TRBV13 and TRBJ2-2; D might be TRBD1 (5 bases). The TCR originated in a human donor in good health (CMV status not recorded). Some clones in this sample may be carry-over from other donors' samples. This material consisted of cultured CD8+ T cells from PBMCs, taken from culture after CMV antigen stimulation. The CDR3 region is CASSLGLWTELFF. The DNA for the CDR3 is TGTGCCAGCAGCTTAGGCCTCTGGACAGAGCTGTTTTTT.